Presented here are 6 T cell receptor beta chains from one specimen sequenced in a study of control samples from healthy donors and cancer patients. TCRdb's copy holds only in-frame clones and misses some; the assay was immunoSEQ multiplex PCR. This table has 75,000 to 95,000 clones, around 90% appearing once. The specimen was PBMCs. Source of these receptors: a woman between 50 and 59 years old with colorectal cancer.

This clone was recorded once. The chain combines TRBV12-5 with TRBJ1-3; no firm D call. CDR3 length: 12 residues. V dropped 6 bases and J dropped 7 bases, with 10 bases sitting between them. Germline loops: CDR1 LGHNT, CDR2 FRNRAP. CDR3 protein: CASGPDGNTIYF. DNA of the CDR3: TGTGCTAGTGGCCCCGACGGCAACACCATATATTTT.

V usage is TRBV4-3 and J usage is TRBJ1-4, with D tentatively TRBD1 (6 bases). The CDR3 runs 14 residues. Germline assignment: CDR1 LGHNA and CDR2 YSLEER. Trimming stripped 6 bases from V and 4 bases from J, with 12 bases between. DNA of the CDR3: TGCGCCAGCAGGCCCGGACAGTATAATGAAAAACTGTTTTTT. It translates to CASRPGQYNEKLFF.

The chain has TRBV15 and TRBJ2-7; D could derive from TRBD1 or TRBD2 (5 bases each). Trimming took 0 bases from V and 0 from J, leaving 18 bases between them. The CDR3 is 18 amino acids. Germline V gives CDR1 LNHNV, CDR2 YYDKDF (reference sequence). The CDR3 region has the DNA TGTGCCACCAGCAGAGAGAGGGAACTGGGACGGAGCTCCTACGAGCAGTACGTC. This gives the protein CATSRERELGRSSYEQYV.

The CDR3 loop is CASSVHGGQNTGELFF. In DNA, the CDR3 is TGTGCCAGCAGTGTCCATGGGGGACAAAACACCGGGGAGCTGTTTTTT. The J gene is TRBJ2-2, the V gene TRBV6-1, with D perhaps matching TRBD1 (6 bases). The CDR3 has 16 residues. Per the germline V gene, CDR1 is MNHNS and CDR2 is SASEGT. The V end was cut by 4 bases, the J end by 2 bases, with 14 bases between.

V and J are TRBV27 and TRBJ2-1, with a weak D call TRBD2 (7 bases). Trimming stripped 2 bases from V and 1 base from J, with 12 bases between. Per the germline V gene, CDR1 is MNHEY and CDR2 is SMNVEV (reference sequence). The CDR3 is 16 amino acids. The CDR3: CASSLRGGESYNEQFF. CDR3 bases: TGTGCCAGCAGTTTAAGGGGGGGGGAATCCTACAATGAGCAGTTCTTC.

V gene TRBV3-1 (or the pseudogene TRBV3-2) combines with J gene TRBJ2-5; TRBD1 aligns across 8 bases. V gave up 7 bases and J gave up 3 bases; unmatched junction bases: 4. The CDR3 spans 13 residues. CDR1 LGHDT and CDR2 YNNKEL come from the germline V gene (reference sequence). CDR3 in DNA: TGTGCCAGCAACACGGACAGGGAAGAGACCCAGTACTTC. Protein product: CASNTDREETQYF.